Below, 20 T cell receptor beta chains from the same sample are listed, as sequenced in a study of post-analysis software for immune sequencing data (dated by TCRdb to 2013 to 2016). The antigens these receptors bind are not known. The library was generated by PCR. The sequencer was an Illumina HiSeq 2500. To reduce PCR and sequencing biases, unique molecular identifiers were incorporated into the TCR beta cDNA libraries. The public sequencing data were trimmed at Q25 with fastp and processed into clonotypes with MiXCR by TCRdb, which kept only in-frame beta chains. One record per CDR3 amino acid sequence lists the most common genes and DNA. The sample profile shows roughly 800,000 distinct CDR3 sequences; 25% to 30% of them were found once. Of the sample, approximately 0.6% is held by the ten largest clones. Study-level results and caveats: Significantly higher frequencies in patients than in controls were found for about five TRBV segments, including TRBV5-6, TRBV5-1 and TRBV20-1.

Source material: blood. These receptors were obtained from a girl aged 5-17 years with multiple sclerosis.

The gene calls are TRBV20-1 and TRBJ2-7; 7 positions match TRBD2. Germline trimming cut 6 bases from V and 4 bases from J; bases unmatched to any gene: 15. Germline V lookup: CDR1 DFQATT, CDR2 SNEGSKA (reference sequence). The CDR3 extends over 15 amino acids. The CDR3 loop reads CSARGASSGFYEQYF. For the CDR3, the DNA is TGCAGTGCCCGGGGAGCGTCTAGCGGATTTTACGAGCAGTACTTC.

This clonotype was counted only a few times. J is TRBJ1-5 and V is TRBV5-8; no definite D call. The CDR3 extends over 15 amino acids. Germline V lookup: CDR1 SGHTS, CDR2 YDEGEE. The V end was cut by 5 bases, the J end by 9 bases, with 21 bases between. CDR3 amino acids: CASRSFGMGKWPQHF. CDR3 DNA sequence: TGTGCCAGCAGGTCCTTTGGTATGGGAAAGTGGCCCCAGCATTTT.

The chain links TRBV12-3 or TRBV12-4 to TRBJ1-5; TRBD1 aligns across 9 bases. V lost 6 bases and J lost 1; bases outside the gene matches: 1. CDR3 length: 14 residues. For the CDR3, the DNA is TGTGCCAGCAGGGGGACAGGGAGCAATCAGCCCCAGCATTTT. Amino acid sequence: CASRGTGSNQPQHF.

This clonotype was detected a few times. This chain connects TRBV4-2 to TRBJ2-3; 11 bases match TRBD2. Germline lookup yields CDR1 LGHNA and CDR2 YNFKEQ. Trimming at V came to 2 bases and at J to 2 bases, leaving 3 bases not matched to a gene. The CDR3 consists of 16 residues. DNA of the CDR3: TGTGCCAGCAGCCAACGACTAGCGGGGATCACAGATACGCAGTATTTT. It yields the protein CASSQRLAGITDTQYF.

The chain employs TRBV5-1 and TRBJ1-1; 7 nucleotides line up with TRBD1. CDR1 and CDR2 from the germline V gene are SGHRS and YFSETQ. With 5 bases clipped from V and 7 bases from J, the junction kept 14 bases outside the gene matches. The CDR3 has 15 residues. DNA for the CDR3: TGCGCCAGCAGAACCCGGGACAGAGCTCAAGATGAAGCTTTCTTT. It specifies CASRTRDRAQDEAFF.

The chain joins TRBV4-3 to TRBJ2-1, with TRBD2 as a possible D gene (6 bases). Looked up from germline, CDR1 is LGHNA and CDR2 is YSLEER. V was pared by 3 bases and J by 9 bases, with 12 bases between. The CDR3 loop spans 13 amino acids. Written as DNA, the CDR3 is TGCGCCAGCAGCCACGGGATAGCGGCTGAGCAGTTCTTC. It specifies CASSHGIAAEQFF.

This clonotype was observed a few times. The chain recombines TRBV5-1 with TRBJ1-1; D is ambiguous. From germline, CDR1 is SGHRS and CDR2 YFSETQ. V lost 4 bases and J 8 bases, leaving 15 bases between the germline ends. The CDR3 is 13 residues long. Here the CDR3 DNA reads TGCGCCAGCAGCAGGGAATACGTAGGCGAAGCTTTCTTT. Translation: CASSREYVGEAFF.

On this clonotype itself: A clone one base away is much larger, so this may be a read error. The chain joins TRBV20-1 to TRBJ2-7; a weak D match, TRBD2 (6 bases). Germline CDR1 reads DFQATT; CDR2 reads SNEGSKA (reference sequence). V was cut by 5 bases and J by 4 bases, with 12 bases left in between. The CDR3 length is 12 residues. In nucleotides, the CDR3 is TGCAGTGCTTATATCGGGGGATACGAGCAGTACTTC. It specifies CSAYIGGYEQYF.

This rearrangement joins TRBV6-1 to TRBJ2-1; 10 positions agree with TRBD2. CDR1 is MNHNS, CDR2 SASEGT, per germline. This CDR3 spans 18 amino acids. The V gene end was trimmed by 6 bases and the J gene end by 0 bases; junction bases not matched to a gene: 11. CDR3: CASRPGLAVFSSYNEQFF. The DNA for the CDR3 is TGTGCCAGCAGACCAGGACTAGCGGTCTTCAGCTCCTACAATGAGCAGTTCTTC.

The chain is built from TRBV16 and TRBJ2-5, with 13 bases lining up with TRBD2. Germline V gene data show CDR1 as KGHSY and CDR2 as FQNENV. V lost 7 bases and J lost 5; bases outside the gene matches: 7. The CDR3 is 15 residues long. CDR3 DNA: TGTGCCAGCACCCAGGGACTAGCGGGGATGGAGACCCAGTACTTC. Amino acid sequence: CASTQGLAGMETQYF.

This clonotype was counted only a few times. CDR3 loop: CASSSLDRVRYGYTF. The CDR3 DNA reads as TGTGCCAGCAGTTCTCTGGACAGGGTGAGGTATGGCTACACCTTC. The chain joins TRBV6-6 to TRBJ1-2; TRBD1 agrees at 8 bases. Germline CDR1 and CDR2: MNHNY and SVGAGI (reference sequence). The CDR3 covers 15 residues. V shed 4 bases, J shed 5 bases, and the junction held 9 bases outside the gene matches.

Only one count was recorded for this clonotype. The rearrangement uses TRBV20-1 and TRBJ2-3; 13 bases are a match to TRBD2. The CDR3 has 16 amino acids. Germline CDR1 reads DFQATT; CDR2 reads SNEGSKA (reference sequence). The V segment lost 4 bases and the J segment 5 bases; nucleotides outside the gene matches: 9. CDR3 amino acids: CSAMPGTSGNVDTQYF. CDR3 DNA sequence: TGCAGTGCTATGCCCGGGACTAGCGGGAATGTAGATACGCAGTATTTT.

V usage is TRBV28 and J usage is TRBJ1-1; D gene unclear. V was shortened by 5 bases and J by 5 bases, with 12 bases between the two germline ends. CDR1 is MDHEN and CDR2 is SYDVKM in the germline V gene. The CDR3 runs 13 residues. The CDR3 here is CASSPSIQTEAFF. In DNA form, the CDR3 reads TGTGCCAGCAGTCCTTCAATTCAAACTGAAGCTTTCTTT.

This rearrangement joins TRBV20-1 to TRBJ2-1; TRBD1 matches at 8 bases. The germline gives CDR1 DFQATT, CDR2 SNEGSKA (reference sequence). This CDR3 has 14 amino acids. The J segment lost 7 bases and the V segment lost 2 bases, leaving 7 bases of the junction unmatched. The CDR3 sequence: CSARSRTGPNEQFF. Written as DNA, the CDR3 is TGCAGTGCTAGATCCCGGACAGGGCCTAATGAGCAGTTCTTC.

CDR3 in amino acids: CASSPWGTSNYGYTF. CDR3 DNA sequence: TGTGCCAGCAGCCCTTGGGGGACGTCTAACTATGGCTACACCTTC. The chain uses TRBV3-1 and TRBJ1-2, with a possible D match to TRBD1 (5 bases). The CDR3 loop spans 15 amino acids. The V and J ends lost 4 bases and 0 bases respectively, with 12 bases between them. CDR1 LGHDT and CDR2 YNNKEL come from the germline V gene (reference sequence).

This clonotype has only a few counts. The chain is built from TRBV20-1 and TRBJ1-4; D is ambiguous. The CDR3 loop spans 13 amino acids. V lost 1 base and J lost 10, with 13 bases in between. The germline CDR1 and CDR2 sequences are DFQATT and SNEGSKA (reference sequence). The CDR3: CSARVSDLRKLFF. CDR3 coding DNA: TGCAGTGCTAGAGTGTCCGACCTTAGAAAACTGTTTTTT.

In this sample, this clonotype turned up a few times. The rearrangement uses TRBV7-9 and TRBJ2-3; TRBD1 matches at 9 bases. The CDR3 contains 16 residues. Germline V gives CDR1 SEHNR, CDR2 FQNEAQ (reference sequence). The V gene end was trimmed by 5 bases and the J gene end by 4 bases; junction bases not matched to a gene: 10. For the CDR3, the DNA is TGTGCCAGCAGCCGGTGGGGACAGGGAGCATCAGATACGCAGTATTTT. Translated, it gives CASSRWGQGASDTQYF.

The genes are TRBV6-2 or TRBV6-3 and TRBJ2-1; 7 bases match TRBD2. Per germline, CDR1 MNHEY and CDR2 SVGEGT. CDR3 length: 18 residues. Unmatched junction bases numbered 8, after V lost 0 bases and J lost 0 bases. Here the CDR3 reads CASSYSALAASSYNEQFF. The CDR3 DNA sequence: TGTGCCAGCAGTTACTCGGCCCTAGCGGCGAGCTCCTACAATGAGCAGTTCTTC.

Only a few counts were recorded for this clonotype. This chain uses TRBV6-6 with TRBJ2-5, with D possibly TRBD2 on 6 matching bases. The V gene lost 6 bases and the J gene lost 2 bases, with 19 bases spanning the gap. In germline, CDR1 is MNHNY, CDR2 SVGAGI (reference sequence). The CDR3 totals 16 residues. CDR3 sequence: CASSDLAGPVQETQYF. CDR3 coding DNA: TGTGCCAGCAGCGACCTTGCGGGGCCGGTACAAGAGACCCAGTACTTC.

This chain connects TRBV4-1 to TRBJ1-2, with D unresolved. V was cut by 1 base and J by 2 bases, with 11 bases left in between. From germline, CDR1 is MGHRA and CDR2 YSYEKL. The CDR3 runs to 15 residues. DNA for the CDR3: TGCGCCAGCAGCCAAGCTCCGGACGGAAACTATGGCTACACCTTC. This codes for CASSQAPDGNYGYTF.